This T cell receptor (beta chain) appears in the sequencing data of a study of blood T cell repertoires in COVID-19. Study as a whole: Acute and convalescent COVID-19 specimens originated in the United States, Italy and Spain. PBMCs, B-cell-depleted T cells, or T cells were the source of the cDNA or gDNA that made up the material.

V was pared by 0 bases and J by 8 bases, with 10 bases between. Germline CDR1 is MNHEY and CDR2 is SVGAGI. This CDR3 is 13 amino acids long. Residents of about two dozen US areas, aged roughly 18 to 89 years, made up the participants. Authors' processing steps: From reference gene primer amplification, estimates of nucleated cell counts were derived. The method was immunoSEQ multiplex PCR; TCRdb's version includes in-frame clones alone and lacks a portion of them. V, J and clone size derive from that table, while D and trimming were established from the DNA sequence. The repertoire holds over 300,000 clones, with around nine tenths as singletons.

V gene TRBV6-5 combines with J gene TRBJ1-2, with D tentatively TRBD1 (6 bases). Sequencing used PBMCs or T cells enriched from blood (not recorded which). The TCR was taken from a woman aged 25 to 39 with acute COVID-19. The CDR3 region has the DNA TGTGCCAGCAGTTACTCGTTGAGGGGGGGCTACACCTTC. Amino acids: CASSYSLRGGYTF.